The source of this TCR beta chain is a study of cytomegalovirus exposure and HLA in healthy donors. Amplification used 60 Vbeta primers and 13 Jbeta primers. Clones were read by immunoSEQ multiplex PCR, and TCRdb kept only the in-frame ones, dropping some. In the table there are under 200,000 clones, 80% to 85% of which are singletons. Trimming stripped 1 base from V and 3 bases from J, with 13 bases between. CDR1 and CDR2 from the germline V gene are MGHRA and YSYEKL. The CDR3 consists of 15 residues. Specimen: PBMCs. The chain is built from TRBV4-1 and TRBJ2-7, with no clear D. The TCR originated in a young man in good health and CMV-seronegative. CDR3 in amino acids: CASSQVSPPNYEQYF. In DNA form, the CDR3 reads TGCGCCAGCAGCCAAGTTTCCCCCCCCAACTACGAGCAGTACTTC.